These 24 T cell receptor beta chains came from one sample sequenced in a study of blood T cells in healthy people across ages. It was with a sample-barcoded 5' primer and a J-beta primer mix that a second PCR of about 6 to 12 cycles was run. TCRdb itself ran the 5' RACE reads through MiXCR, one entry per CDR3 protein. Here the sample spans about 1,800,000 distinct CDR3 sequences, 28% being singletons. The specimen sequenced was blood. These receptors originate from a woman aged 25 to 39 in good health.

The CDR3 sequence: CSVAGRADEKLFF. In nucleotides, the CDR3 is TGCAGCGTTGCGGGTCGAGCCGACGAAAAACTGTTTTTT. V gene TRBV29-1 combines with J gene TRBJ1-4, with D unresolved. V lost 4 bases to trimming and J lost 8 bases, with 14 bases between them. The CDR3 runs to 13 residues. Germline values: CDR1 SQVTM, CDR2 ANQGSEA.

This clonotype was picked up a small number of times. The chain uses TRBV20-1 and TRBJ2-5; no definite D call. CDR1 is DFQATT, CDR2 SNEGSKA, per germline (reference sequence). The V gene lost 7 bases and the J gene lost 7 bases, with 22 bases spanning the gap. The CDR3 totals 14 residues. In nucleotides, the CDR3 is TGCAGTGTTTCTCCTTATGCCGGAAGGGCGACCCAGTACTTC. It specifies CSVSPYAGRATQYF.

This clonotype was detected only a few times. The rearrangement links TRBV6-5 to TRBJ1-2; TRBD1 aligns across 8 bases. V lost 5 bases to trimming and J lost 0 bases; unmatched junction nucleotides: 5. Germline V gene sequence: CDR1 MNHEY, CDR2 SVGAGI. The CDR3 spans 15 residues. The CDR3 DNA reads as TGTGCCAGCAGTAGACAGGGGACCGCTAACTATGGCTACACCTTC. Encoded protein: CASSRQGTANYGYTF.

This chain links TRBV4-2 with TRBJ1-2; D is uncertain. CDR1 is LGHNA and CDR2 is YNFKEQ in the germline V gene. The CDR3 contains 12 residues. The germline V and J ends were trimmed by 4 bases and 8 bases, with 11 bases remaining between them. CDR3 DNA: TGTGCCAGCAGCCGCGGCAAGCACGGCTACACCTTC. Its translation is CASSRGKHGYTF.

The genes are TRBV20-1 and TRBJ1-2; TRBD1 agrees at 9 bases. Germline CDR1 reads DFQATT; CDR2 reads SNEGSKA (reference sequence). The CDR3 is 15 amino acids. V lost 3 bases to trimming and J lost 8 bases; unmatched junction nucleotides: 13. The CDR3 nucleotides read TGCAGTGCTAGGACACCGGGACAGGGAGGAAAAGGCTACACCTTC. Translating it yields CSARTPGQGGKGYTF.

There are a few counts of this clonotype. The V and J genes are TRBV5-1 and TRBJ1-1, with TRBD1 matching 9 bases. Germline values: CDR1 SGHRS, CDR2 YFSETQ. The CDR3 covers 12 residues. The V gene end was trimmed by 4 bases and the J gene end by 12 bases; junction bases not matched to a gene: 7. The CDR3 nucleotides read TGCGCCAGCAGCGGACAGGGGTCTTCGACTTTCTTT. Its translation: CASSGQGSSTFF.

This clonotype was found a few times. CDR3 in amino acids: CSVVASGSSYEQYF. The CDR3 DNA reads TGCAGCGTTGTGGCTAGCGGGAGCTCCTACGAGCAGTACTTC. The chain couples TRBV29-1 to TRBJ2-7; TRBD2 aligns across 10 bases. This CDR3 contains 14 residues. The V and J ends lost 4 bases and 0 bases, in that order; junction bases with no gene match: 3. CDR1 and CDR2 (germline): SQVTM, ANQGSEA.

The J gene is TRBJ2-4, the V gene TRBV5-6; possibly TRBD1 for D (7 bases). CDR1 is SGHDT and CDR2 is YYEEEE in the germline V gene. This CDR3 is 15 amino acids long. With 2 bases removed from V and 4 bases from J, the gap between germline ends came to 13 bases. CDR3 sequence: CASSFETGTKNIQYF. CDR3 sequence (DNA): TGTGCCAGCAGCTTTGAGACAGGGACTAAAAACATTCAGTACTTC.

The rearrangement links TRBV5-1 to TRBJ2-7; a possible D gene is TRBD1 (5 bases). Between the trimmed V and J ends, which lost 0 bases and 3 bases, there was a span of 13 bases. The germline V gene has CDR1 SGHRS and CDR2 YFSETQ. The CDR3 consists of 15 residues. CDR3 in amino acids: CASSLATGRDYEQYF. In DNA form, the CDR3 reads TGCGCCAGCAGCTTGGCTACCGGCAGGGACTACGAGCAGTACTTC. The full variable domain, its missing parts supplied by reference TRBV5-1 and TRBJ2-7, is KAGVTQTPRYLIKTRGQQVTLSCSPISGHRSVSWYQQTPGQGLQFLFEYFSETQRNKGNFPGRFSGRQFSNSRSEMNVSTLELGDSALYLCASSLATGRDYEQYFGPGTRLTVT.

This chain joins TRBV5-1 and TRBJ1-1; 11 bases agree with TRBD1. V shed 0 bases, J shed 5 bases, and the junction held 15 bases outside the gene matches. The CDR3 contains 19 residues. From germline, CDR1 is SGHRS and CDR2 YFSETQ. CDR3 in amino acids: CASSLEGTGGDYGKTEAFF. The CDR3 DNA reads TGCGCCAGCAGCTTGGAAGGGACAGGGGGGGACTATGGGAAGACTGAAGCTTTCTTT.

On this clonotype: One end of the junction varies from germline; a read error may be responsible. The CDR3 here is CSARGLGQRNTEAFF. The CDR3 DNA follows: TGCAGTGCTAGGGGCCTGGGACAGAGAAACACCGAAGCTTTCTTT. The chain has TRBV20-1 and TRBJ1-1, with 7 nucleotides matching TRBD1. Germline CDR1 is DFQATT and CDR2 is SNEGSKA (reference sequence). The CDR3 consists of 15 residues.

A note on this clonotype: A read error may produce the germline difference seen at one junction end. The chain is built from TRBV6-1 and TRBJ1-5; 7 bases are a match to TRBD1. CDR3 length: 15 amino acids. Germline-derived CDR1 and CDR2 are MNHNS and SASEGT. CDR3: CSSRVDRARGQPQHF. CDR3 DNA sequence: TGTTCCAGCAGGGTAGACAGGGCGCGGGGTCAGCCCCAGCATTTT.

Remarks on this clonotype: With a much larger clone just one base away, this may be a read error. The chain links TRBV7-2 to TRBJ2-7; 8 nucleotides match TRBD2. Germline V gene sequence: CDR1 SGHTA, CDR2 FQGNSA. The J segment lost 0 bases and the V segment lost 5 bases, leaving 9 bases of the junction unmatched. The CDR3 is 16 amino acids. The CDR3 reads CASSPRAGGYSYEQYF. In DNA, the CDR3 is TGTGCCAGCAGCCCACGGGCGGGAGGATACTCCTACGAGCAGTACTTC.

The sample holds many counts of this clonotype. This sequence joins TRBV5-1 and TRBJ1-6, with 7 nucleotides matching TRBD1. Trimming cost V 0 bases and J 7 bases; bases outside gene matches: 1. Germline V lookup: CDR1 SGHRS, CDR2 YFSETQ. The CDR3 covers 14 residues. CDR3 loop: CASSLAQGNSPLHF. CDR3 bases: TGCGCCAGCAGCTTGGCACAGGGGAATTCACCCCTCCACTTT.

The chain has TRBV20-1 and TRBJ1-2; unclear D gene. The CDR3 is 16 amino acids. Germline CDR1 and CDR2: DFQATT and SNEGSKA (reference sequence). V was shortened by 6 bases and J by 0 bases, with 20 bases between the two germline ends. The CDR3, as DNA: TGCAGTGCCCCCACTGCGGGCTATGCTTCTAACTATGGCTACACCTTC. Translating gives CSAPTAGYASNYGYTF.

The sample holds a few counts of this clonotype. This rearrangement joins TRBV7-9 to TRBJ2-1; the D gene could be TRBD1 or TRBD2 (5 bases each). The germline CDR1 and CDR2 sequences are SEHNR and FQNEAQ (reference sequence). The CDR3 runs 16 residues. The V end was cut by 5 bases, the J end by 0 bases, with 14 bases between. CDR3 DNA: TGTGCCAGCAGCCCATCGGGGCTCCGCTCCTACAATGAGCAGTTCTTC. Translating it yields CASSPSGLRSYNEQFF.

This clonotype has only a few counts. This chain connects TRBV7-2 to TRBJ1-4; 8 bases align to TRBD1. The V gene's germline CDR1 is SGHTA and CDR2 FQGNSA. The V segment lost 5 bases and the J segment 5 bases; nucleotides outside the gene matches: 19. This CDR3 has 19 residues. The DNA of the CDR3 is TGTGCCAGCAGCCCCTTCGGACAGGGTTTATATTCCCAAAATGAAAAACTGTTTTTT. This encodes CASSPFGQGLYSQNEKLFF.

V gene TRBV18 combines with J gene TRBJ2-5; a weak D match, TRBD1 (6 bases). The germline CDR1 and CDR2 sequences are KGHSH and LQKENI. The CDR3 sequence is 15 residues long. V lost 3 bases to trimming and J lost 2 bases, with 13 bases between them. This CDR3 reads CASSPARGTQETQYF. DNA of the CDR3: TGTGCCAGCTCACCTGCCAGGGGTACGCAAGAGACCCAGTACTTC.

This clonotype appeared a few times. The J gene is TRBJ2-3, the V gene TRBV5-1; tentative D call: TRBD1 (6 bases). Germline CDR1 SGHRS, CDR2 YFSETQ. This CDR3 has 15 amino acids. V dropped 0 bases and J dropped 2 bases, with 10 bases sitting between them. CDR3 sequence (DNA): TGCGCCAGCAGCTTGGGCCCAGGGGTCACAGATACGCAGTATTTT. The encoded protein is CASSLGPGVTDTQYF.

This clonotype showed up just once. CDR3 coding DNA: TGTGCCAGCAGTTACGTGGGGGAGGGTCTGTACTTC. Translated: CASSYVGEGLYF. This chain connects TRBV6-2 or TRBV6-3 to TRBJ2-5; 7 bases are shared with TRBD2. Germline assignment: CDR1 MNHEY and CDR2 SVGEGT. J was trimmed by 13 bases and V by 2 bases; bases with no gene match: 7. There are 12 residues in the CDR3.

This clonotype came up many times. The chain uses TRBV20-1 and TRBJ2-6; maybe TRBD1 (7 bases). V was cut by 5 bases and J by 0 bases, with 23 bases left in between. This CDR3 has 19 residues. The germline gives CDR1 DFQATT, CDR2 SNEGSKA (reference sequence). The CDR3 DNA reads TGCAGTGCTGCGAGGGGGCTCGGCGGGAAGAGCTCTGGGGCCAACGTCCTGACTTTC. It encodes CSAARGLGGKSSGANVLTF.

In its sample, this clonotype was seen a few times. The genes are TRBV3-1 and TRBJ2-7; no definite D call. Trimming removed 1 base at V and 6 bases at J, with 10 bases between. CDR1 LGHDT and CDR2 YNNKEL come from the germline V gene (reference sequence). The CDR3 contains 13 residues. The CDR3 sequence: CASSQGSVCEQYF. The CDR3 coding sequence is TGTGCCAGCAGCCAAGGTTCCGTATGCGAGCAGTACTTC.

For this clonotype: Given a much more abundant clone one base away, this may be a read error. The rearrangement uses TRBV7-2 and TRBJ2-5; D possibly corresponds to TRBD1 (6 bases). CDR3 length: 13 residues. Germline values: CDR1 SGHTA, CDR2 FQGNSA. The CDR3 nucleotides are TGTGCCGGCAGCTCAGGACAGACTGGGGCCCAGTACTTC. Translating it yields CAGSSGQTGAQYF.

The chain is built from TRBV7-9 and TRBJ2-7; 9 bases agree with TRBD1. This CDR3 is 16 amino acids long. Germline V CDR1 and CDR2: SEHNR, FQNEAQ (reference sequence). The V gene end was trimmed by 5 bases and the J gene end by 2 bases; junction bases not matched to a gene: 10. CDR3 nucleotides: TGTGCCAGCAGCCCTACCGGGACAGGGACAACCTACGAGCAGTACTTC. This translates into CASSPTGTGTTYEQYF.